A selection of T cell receptor beta chains follows, all from one sample in a study of CD8+ T cells in alopecia areata. Generated by immunoSEQ multiplex PCR, the TCRdb table keeps only in-frame clones and is missing some. The table shows roughly 64,000 clones, with around 42% occurring only once. The specimen comprised CD8+ T cells sorted from blood, sampled between weeks 36 and 40, from a patient treated with tofacitinib. Source of these receptors: a human donor with alopecia areata. CDR3s include the opening cysteine and the closing phenylalanine or tryptophan. The D gene is left open where the match is weak. Expanded clones are given a class, and other clones once, few, many or no size at all.

v_call	clone_size	cdr3_length	j_call	d_call	cdr3_nt	cdr3_aa
TRBV29-1	.	9	TRBJ2-5	.	TGCAGCGTTGGTGAGACCCAGTACTTC	CSVGETQYF
TRBV9	.	13	TRBJ1-1	TRBD1	TGTGCCAGCAGCGCAGGGGGCAATCCTGAAGCTTTCTTT	CASSAGGNPEAFF
TRBV29-1	few	11	TRBJ1-1	.	TGCAGCGTTGGACGGTTCACTGAAGCTTTCTTT	CSVGRFTEAFF
TRBV5-4	.	14	TRBJ1-2	.	TGTGCCAGCAGCTCCCGAGGCAGGGTGTATGGCTACACCTTC	CASSSRGRVYGYTF
TRBV6-5	.	16	TRBJ2-6	.	TGTGCCAGCAGTTCGGACGGATCCTCTGGGGCCAACGTCCTGACTTTC	CASSSDGSSGANVLTF
TRBV11-2	few	18	TRBJ2-4	.	TGTGCCAGCAGCCAGCCGGGGGGACATTTGCTAGCCAAAAACATTCAGTACTTC	CASSQPGGHLLAKNIQYF
TRBV6-5	.	16	TRBJ2-3	TRBD2	TGTGCCAGCAGTTACTCGGCCGGACTAGGGTCAGATACGCAGTATTTT	CASSYSAGLGSDTQYF
TRBV19	.	12	TRBJ1-2	TRBD1	TGTGCCAGTGGACAGGGACGCTATGGCTACACCTTC	CASGQGRYGYTF
TRBV19	.	14	TRBJ1-1	.	TGTGCCAGTAGTATAGCTGTCGGGGGGCCTGAAGCTTTCTTT	CASSIAVGGPEAFF
TRBV5-1	.	14	TRBJ2-5	.	TGCGCCAGCAGCCCCGCTGGAAAAATGGAGACCCAGTACTTC	CASSPAGKMETQYF
TRBV7-8	.	15	TRBJ2-1	TRBD2	TGTGCCAGCAGCTTAGTAGGACTAGCGAAGAATGAGCAGTTCTTC	CASSLVGLAKNEQFF
TRBV29-1	once	11	TRBJ2-1	.	TGCAGCGCTGGGGAATCCGGGGAGCAGTTCTTC	CSAGESGEQFF
TRBV7-8	.	16	TRBJ2-1	.	TGTGCCAGCAGCTTAGCGAACGGAAATCCCTACAATGAGCAGTTCTTC	CASSLANGNPYNEQFF
TRBV25-1	.	11	TRBJ2-1	.	TGTGCCAGCAGTGGAAGCAATGAGCAGTTCTTC	CASSGSNEQFF
TRBV29-1	.	15	TRBJ2-4	.	TGCAGCGTTGTGTCGAGGCCCCGCGCCAAAAACATTCAGTACTTC	CSVVSRPRAKNIQYF
TRBV7-7	.	14	TRBJ2-7	.	TGTGCTAGCAGCTTAGGGGTAGGGTCCCACGAGCAGTACTTC	CASSLGVGSHEQYF
TRBV7-9	few	16	TRBJ2-5	TRBD2	TGTGCCAGCAGCCACCAGACTAGCGGGAGGGAGGAGACCCAGTACTTC	CASSHQTSGREETQYF
TRBV7-9	.	15	TRBJ2-5	.	TGTGCCAGCAGCTTAGTAGGGGGACCACAAGAGACCCAGTACTTC	CASSLVGGPQETQYF
TRBV5-1	few	13	TRBJ2-1	.	TGCGCCAGCAGCAGATCAGCAAACAATGAGCAGTTCTTC	CASSRSANNEQFF
TRBV25-1	.	13	TRBJ1-2	.	TGTGCCAGCAATACGGGTGGCACCTTAGGCTACACCTTC	CASNTGGTLGYTF
TRBV14	.	14	TRBJ2-2	TRBD1	TGTGCCAGCAGCCAATCCAGGGGGCCCGGGGAGCTGTTTTTT	CASSQSRGPGELFF
TRBV30	.	18	TRBJ1-2	TRBD1	TGTGCCTGGAGTGTAGGCCTCGGGACAGGGGCTCTGGCTTATGGCTACACCTTC	CAWSVGLGTGALAYGYTF
TRBV27	.	12	TRBJ2-5	.	TGTGCCAGCACCACGACGGGGGAGACCCAGTACTTC	CASTTTGETQYF
TRBV5-5	.	12	TRBJ2-3	.	TGTGCCAGCAGCCAAGGGGGAGATACGCAGTATTTT	CASSQGGDTQYF
TRBV29-1	.	14	TRBJ2-1	.	TGCAGCGTTGAAGGCGGGAACTCCTACAATGAGCAGTTCTTC	CSVEGGNSYNEQFF
TRBV30	.	14	TRBJ1-1	.	TGTGCCTGGAGTGTACAAGGTGTCCAGACTGAAGCTTTCTTT	CAWSVQGVQTEAFF
TRBV4-1	many	15	TRBJ2-5	.	TGCGCCAGCAGCCCCGACGGTGGGGGCGGAGAGACCCAGTACTTC	CASSPDGGGGETQYF
TRBV7-2	.	17	TRBJ2-7	TRBD2	TGTGCCAGCAGCTTAGATCCTCCTAGCGGGAGAACCTACGAGCAGTACTTC	CASSLDPPSGRTYEQYF
TRBV29-1	few	15	TRBJ2-1	TRBD1	TGCAGCGTGAAGGGGGCTAAACCGACCTACAATGAGCAGTTCTTC	CSVKGAKPTYNEQFF
TRBV4-1	.	15	TRBJ1-1	.	TGCGCCAGCAGCCAAGAGAGCAGGACGGACACTGAAGCTTTCTTT	CASSQESRTDTEAFF
TRBV7-9	.	13	TRBJ2-7	TRBD1	TGTGCCAGCAGCTACACAGGGGTCTACGAGCAGTACTTC	CASSYTGVYEQYF
TRBV6-6	.	14	TRBJ1-5	.	TGTGCCAGCAGTTCCCGTACACTTGATCAGCCCCAGCATTTT	CASSSRTLDQPQHF
TRBV11-2	.	16	TRBJ2-3	.	TGTGCCAGCAGGCCCTGGGTGGATGGGAGCCGAGATACGCAGTATTTT	CASRPWVDGSRDTQYF
TRBV29-1	.	14	TRBJ2-7	TRBD2	TGCAGCGTTGCAGGTCGGGAGGGCCTCTACGAGCAGTACTTC	CSVAGREGLYEQYF
TRBV4-1	.	16	TRBJ2-6	.	TGCGCCAGCAGCCAAGAGGCGGGCTCTGGGGCCAACGTCCTGACTTTC	CASSQEAGSGANVLTF
TRBV19	.	14	TRBJ2-1	TRBD1	TGTGCCACACGGGACAGCTCGGCCTACAATGAGCAGTTCTTC	CATRDSSAYNEQFF
TRBV5-6	.	15	TRBJ2-7	.	TGTGCCAGCAGCTCTTGGACTACCTCTCTTCGTGAGCAGTACTTC	CASSSWTTSLREQYF
TRBV14	.	14	TRBJ2-5	.	TGTGCCAGCAGCCGGTATGGGTACCAAGAGACCCAGTACTTC	CASSRYGYQETQYF
TRBV5-6	.	14	TRBJ2-7	.	TGTGCCAGCAGCTTGGTGTACGGGGGCTACGAGCAGTACTTC	CASSLVYGGYEQYF
TRBV29-1	.	12	TRBJ2-7	TRBD1	TGCAGCGCTGGGACAGGGGCCTTCGAGCAGTACTTC	CSAGTGAFEQYF
TRBV27	.	15	TRBJ1-1	TRBD1	TGTGCCAGCAGTCTCGGACAGGGGGGGAGTACTGAAGCTTTCTTT	CASSLGQGGSTEAFF
TRBV7-9	few	13	TRBJ2-5	.	TGTGCCAGCAGCTTCGGGTCGCCGGAGACCCAGTACTTC	CASSFGSPETQYF
TRBV9	.	14	TRBJ2-2	.	TGTGCCAGCAGCGGATGGGGGACCACCGGGGAGCTGTTTTTT	CASSGWGTTGELFF
TRBV27	.	15	TRBJ2-7	TRBD1	TGTGCCAGCAACGTTGACGGGACAGCCACGTACGAGCAGTACTTC	CASNVDGTATYEQYF
TRBV4-3	.	14	TRBJ2-7	.	TGCGCCAGCAGCCAAGATACCGGCCGTTGGGAGCAGTACTTC	CASSQDTGRWEQYF
TRBV30	few	11	TRBJ2-2	.	TGTGCCTGGCGCCTTTCAATCGAGCTGTTTTTT	CAWRLSIELFF
TRBV7-6	.	13	TRBJ2-7	.	TGTGCCAGCAGCCCACGTCGCGGCGACGAGCAGTACTTC	CASSPRRGDEQYF
TRBV2	once	12	TRBJ2-1	.	TGTGCCAACTCCCGGATGAACAATGAGCAGTTCTTC	CANSRMNNEQFF
TRBV29-1	few	14	TRBJ2-1	.	TGCAGCGTTGTTGGAAAGGCGGGAAGCAATGAGCAGTTCTTC	CSVVGKAGSNEQFF
TRBV6-4	.	14	TRBJ2-2	TRBD1	TGTGCCAGCAGACAGGGGGCGAACACCGGGGAGCTGTTTTTT	CASRQGANTGELFF